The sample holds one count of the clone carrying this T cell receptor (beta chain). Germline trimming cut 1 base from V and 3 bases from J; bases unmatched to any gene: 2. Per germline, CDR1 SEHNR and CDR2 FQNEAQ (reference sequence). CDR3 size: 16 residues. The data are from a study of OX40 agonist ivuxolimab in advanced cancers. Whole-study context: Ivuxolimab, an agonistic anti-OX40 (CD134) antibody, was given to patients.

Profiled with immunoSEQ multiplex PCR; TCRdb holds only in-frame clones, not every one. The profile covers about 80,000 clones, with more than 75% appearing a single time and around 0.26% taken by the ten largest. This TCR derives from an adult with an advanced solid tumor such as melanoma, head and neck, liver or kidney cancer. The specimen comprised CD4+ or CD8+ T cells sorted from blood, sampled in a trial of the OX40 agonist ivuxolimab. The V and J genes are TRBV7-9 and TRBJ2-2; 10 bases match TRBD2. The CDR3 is CASSLGLAGDTGELFF. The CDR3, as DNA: TGTGCCAGCAGCTTAGGGCTAGCGGGAGACACCGGGGAGCTGTTTTTT. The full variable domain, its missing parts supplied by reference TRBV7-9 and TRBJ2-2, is DTGVSQNPRHKITKRGQNVTFRCDPISEHNRLYWYRQTLGQGPEFLTYFQNEAQLEKSRLLSDRFSAERPKGSFSTLEIQRTEQGDSAMYLCASSLGLAGDTGELFFGEGSRLTVL.